Listed below are T cell receptor beta chains from one sample, sequenced in a study of blood T cell repertoires in COVID-19. Produced via immunoSEQ multiplex PCR; TCRdb's table is partial and in-frame only. The sample carries some 87,000 clones, 89% recorded once. Material: peripheral blood. These receptors were collected from a woman aged 70-85 years with acute or convalescent COVID-19. The conserved cysteine and the conserved F or W are not part of the CDR3 here.

J	V	CDR3
TRBJ1-1	TRBV28	ASSIGGDMNTEAF
TRBJ2-7	TRBV28	ASSQGSYEQY
TRBJ1-3	TRBV18	ASSRSDTGNTIY
TRBJ1-2	TRBV9	ASSVDKDSPYGYT
TRBJ2-2	TRBV5-6	ASSLRVAGGIGELF
TRBJ1-6	TRBV6-5	ASSSGQGANNSPLH
TRBJ1-6	TRBV15	ATSRDVAGGSPLH
TRBJ2-1	TRBV6-5	ATAWLTGGQGEQF
TRBJ2-1	TRBV6-2/TRBV6-3	ASSYNSRDYNEQF
TRBJ2-2	TRBV6-5	AGGTSSYGTGELF
TRBJ2-3	TRBV10-3	AISVGSGTDTQY
TRBJ1-1	TRBV7-2	ASSFFMAGNTEAF
TRBJ1-1	TRBV7-9	ASSLTGVWGAF
TRBJ2-3	TRBV25-1	ASSKRDSPTDTQY
TRBJ2-3	TRBV7-8	ASSLRFGQGAKVGTDTQY
TRBJ1-2	TRBV27	ASSSSGGSTYGYT
TRBJ1-2	TRBV6-5	ASSNSGRGYGYT
TRBJ2-5	TRBV7-2	ASSSGQGTTQY
TRBJ2-5	TRBV10-1	ASSEGSRPQY
TRBJ1-3	TRBV6-5	ASSSGQVGNTIY
TRBJ2-2	TRBV6-1	ASSGGRDRDTGELF
TRBJ1-6	TRBV13	ASSFGPPLH
TRBJ1-3	TRBV18	ASSPLEAGNTIY
TRBJ2-5	TRBV3-1/TRBV3-2	ASSQRQGGETQY
TRBJ2-5	TRBV25-1	ASRGTRGETQY
TRBJ2-3	TRBV7-9	ASSPTSGRTFGDTQY
TRBJ2-3	TRBV30	ASGQGADTQY
TRBJ2-7	TRBV5-1	ASSLAQGSYEQY